This T cell receptor beta chain stems from a study of radiotherapy plus CTLA-4 blockade in lung cancer. The CDR3 is 12 residues long. CDR1 is MNHNS and CDR2 is SASEGT in the germline V gene. The V and J ends lost 8 bases and 4 bases respectively, with 12 bases between them. Lung cancer patients with chemo-refractory metastatic non-small-cell disease were given focal radiation plus CTLA-4 blockade with ipilimumab. The data were produced by immunoSEQ multiplex PCR, yet TCRdb's version contains in-frame clones alone and is incomplete. This sample has 95,000 to 150,000 clones, with about 90% found just once.

The gene calls are TRBV6-1 and TRBJ2-7; possibly TRBD2 for D (5 bases). This receptor was identified in a human donor with non-small cell lung cancer that progressed on radiotherapy plus ipilimumab. The source was peripheral blood, collected from a patient treated with radiotherapy plus ipilimumab. CDR3 DNA: TGTGCCAGCGGGGAGCATAGGTACGAGCAGTACTTC. This translates into CASGEHRYEQYF.